A selection of T cell receptor beta chains follows, all from one sample in a study of blood T cells in healthy people across ages. TCRdb independently ran MiXCR on the 5' RACE reads; one entry per CDR3 protein. Here the sample spans roughly 1,300,000 distinct CDR3 sequences, roughly 64% being singletons. Material for sequencing was blood. These receptors all stem from a man between 18 and 35 years old in good health. CDR3s include the opening cysteine and the closing phenylalanine or tryptophan. The D gene is left open where the match is weak. Size tells how often a clone was seen (once, few, many) or the class of an expanded clone, and some rows leave it out.

TRBJ2-5,NA,NA,TRBV5-6,TGTGCCAGCAGCTTGCGGCTAGAGCAAGAGACCCAGTACTTC,CASSLRLEQETQYF
TRBJ1-6,NA,TRBD1,TRBV20-1,TGCAGTGCTAGAGACCCAAAGACAGGGGGTTGGCCACCCCTCCACTTT,CSARDPKTGGWPPLHF
TRBJ2-3,once,NA,TRBV20-1,TGCAGTGCTAGAAATGATCAGGGGGGAAGCACAGATACGCAGTATTTT,CSARNDQGGSTDTQYF
TRBJ2-5,NA,NA,TRBV6-2/TRBV6-3,TGTGCCAGCAGTTACTCGATTAGGGCCTTCCAAGAGACCCAGTACTTC,CASSYSIRAFQETQYF
TRBJ2-6,few,TRBD1,TRBV6-5,TGTGCCAGCAGTTACGCTGGGACAGGGGTGGCCAACGTCCTGACTTTC,CASSYAGTGVANVLTF
TRBJ2-1,NA,NA,TRBV29-1,TGCAGCGTCCTTCCGCAGAGCTCCTACAATGAGCAGTTCTTC,CSVLPQSSYNEQFF
TRBJ2-1,NA,NA,TRBV30,TGTGCCTGGAGCGGGACTCCATCCTCCTACAATGAGCAGTTCTTC,CAWSGTPSSYNEQFF
TRBJ2-7,NA,TRBD2,TRBV27,TGTGCCAGCAGTCCCTACTACGCGGGGGGCTCCTACGAGCAGTACTTC,CASSPYYAGGSYEQYF
TRBJ1-2,few,NA,TRBV14,TGTGCCAGCAGCCCCCGGACGGACCACTATGGCTACACCTTC,CASSPRTDHYGYTF
TRBJ2-1,few,NA,TRBV5-1,TGCGCCAGCAGCTTGCGGGCAGACTCCTACAATGAGCAGTTCTTC,CASSLRADSYNEQFF